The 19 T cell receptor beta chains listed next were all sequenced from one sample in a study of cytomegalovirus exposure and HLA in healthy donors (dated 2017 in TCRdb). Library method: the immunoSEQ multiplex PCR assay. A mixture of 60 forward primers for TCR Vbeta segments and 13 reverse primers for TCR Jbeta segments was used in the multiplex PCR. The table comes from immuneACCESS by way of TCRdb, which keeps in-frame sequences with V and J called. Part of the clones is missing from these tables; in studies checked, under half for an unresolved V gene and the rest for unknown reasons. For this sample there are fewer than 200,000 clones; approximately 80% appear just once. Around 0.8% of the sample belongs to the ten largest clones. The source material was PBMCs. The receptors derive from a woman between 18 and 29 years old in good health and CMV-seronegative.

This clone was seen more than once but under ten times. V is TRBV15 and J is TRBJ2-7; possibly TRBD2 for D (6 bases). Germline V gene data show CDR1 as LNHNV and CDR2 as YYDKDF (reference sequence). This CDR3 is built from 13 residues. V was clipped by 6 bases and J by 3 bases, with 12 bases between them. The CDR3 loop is CATSRRAFYEQYF. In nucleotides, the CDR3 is TGTGCCACCAGTAGGAGGGCTTTCTACGAGCAGTACTTC.

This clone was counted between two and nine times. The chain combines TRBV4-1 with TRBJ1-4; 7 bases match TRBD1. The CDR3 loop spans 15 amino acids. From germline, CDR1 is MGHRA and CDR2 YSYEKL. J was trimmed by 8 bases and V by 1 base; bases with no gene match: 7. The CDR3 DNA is TGCGCCAGCAGCCAAGGGGCAGGGGGTGGGGAAAAACTGTTTTTT. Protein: CASSQGAGGGEKLFF.

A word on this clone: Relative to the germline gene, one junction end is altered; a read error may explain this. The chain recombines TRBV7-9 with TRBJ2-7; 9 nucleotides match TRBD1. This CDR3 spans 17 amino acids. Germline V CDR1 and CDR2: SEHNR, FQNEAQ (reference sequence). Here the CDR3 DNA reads TGTTCCAGCAGCGGAACTACAGGGGGCTATCTATCCTACGAGCAGTACTTC. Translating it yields CSSSGTTGGYLSYEQYF.

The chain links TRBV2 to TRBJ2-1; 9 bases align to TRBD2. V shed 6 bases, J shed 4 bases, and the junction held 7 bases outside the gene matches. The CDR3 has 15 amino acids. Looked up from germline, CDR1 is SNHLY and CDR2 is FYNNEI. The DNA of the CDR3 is TGTGCCAGCAGGGAGACTAGCGGAGTTTACAATGAGCAGTTCTTC. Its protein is CASRETSGVYNEQFF.

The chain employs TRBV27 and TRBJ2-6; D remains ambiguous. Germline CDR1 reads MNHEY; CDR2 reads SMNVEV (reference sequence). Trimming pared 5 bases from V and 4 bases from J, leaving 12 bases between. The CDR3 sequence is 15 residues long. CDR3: CASSRPSVGANVLTF. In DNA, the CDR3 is TGTGCCAGCAGTCGCCCGTCGGTGGGGGCCAACGTCCTGACTTTC.

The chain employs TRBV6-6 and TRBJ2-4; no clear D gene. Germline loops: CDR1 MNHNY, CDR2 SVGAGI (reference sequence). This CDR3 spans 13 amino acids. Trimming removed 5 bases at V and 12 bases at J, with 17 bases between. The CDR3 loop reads CASSPTREANQYF. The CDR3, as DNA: TGTGCCAGCAGTCCTACTCGTGAGGCAAATCAGTACTTC.

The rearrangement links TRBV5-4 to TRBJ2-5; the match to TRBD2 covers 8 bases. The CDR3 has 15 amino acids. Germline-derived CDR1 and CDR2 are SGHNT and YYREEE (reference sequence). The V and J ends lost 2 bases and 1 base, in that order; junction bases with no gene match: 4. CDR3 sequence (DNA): TGTGCCAGCAGCTTTTCTAGCGGGCGCCAAGAGACCCAGTACTTC. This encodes CASSFSSGRQETQYF.

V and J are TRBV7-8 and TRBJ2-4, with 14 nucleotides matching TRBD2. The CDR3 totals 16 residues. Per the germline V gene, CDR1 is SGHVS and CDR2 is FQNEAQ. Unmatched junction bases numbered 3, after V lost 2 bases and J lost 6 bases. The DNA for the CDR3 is TGTGCCAGCAGCTTAACCGGGACTAGCGGGAGAAACATTCAGTACTTC. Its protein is CASSLTGTSGRNIQYF.

This chain's CDR3 is CASSPLGTSGSDTQYF. CDR3 coding DNA: TGTGCCAGCAGCCCACTGGGGACTAGCGGGAGCGATACGCAGTATTTT. The genes are TRBV4-2 and TRBJ2-3; 14 nucleotides align to TRBD2. J was trimmed by 6 bases and V by 4 bases; bases with no gene match: 6. This CDR3 is built from 16 residues. Germline CDR1 reads LGHNA; CDR2 reads YNFKEQ.

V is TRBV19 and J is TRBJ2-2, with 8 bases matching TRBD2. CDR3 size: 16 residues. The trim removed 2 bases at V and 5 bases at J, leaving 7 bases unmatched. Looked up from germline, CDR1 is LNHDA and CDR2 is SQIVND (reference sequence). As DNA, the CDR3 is TGTGCCAGTAGTATACGCGGGGGGCTTCTGACCGGGGAGCTGTTTTTT. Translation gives CASSIRGGLLTGELFF.

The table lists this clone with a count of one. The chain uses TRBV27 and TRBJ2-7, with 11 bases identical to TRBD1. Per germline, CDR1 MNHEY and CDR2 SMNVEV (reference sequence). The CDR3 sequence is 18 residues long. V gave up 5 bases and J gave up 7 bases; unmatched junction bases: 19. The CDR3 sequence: CASSPRRRTGGQFGEQYF. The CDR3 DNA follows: TGTGCCAGCAGTCCGCGCAGACGGACAGGGGGCCAGTTCGGGGAGCAGTACTTC.

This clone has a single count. CDR3 sequence reads: CASRDTGGLAYEQYF. The CDR3 DNA sequence: TGTGCCAGCAGGGACACAGGGGGGTTAGCCTACGAGCAGTACTTC. The chain joins TRBV28 to TRBJ2-7; 8 bases map to TRBD1. V gave up 6 bases and J gave up 2 bases; unmatched junction bases: 9. The CDR3 extends over 15 amino acids. Germline V gene sequence: CDR1 MDHEN, CDR2 SYDVKM. Looking up the rest from reference TRBV28 and TRBJ2-7 gives the full variable domain: DVKVTQSSRYLVKRTGEKVFLECVQDMDHENMFWYRQDPGLGLRLIYFSYDVKMKEKGDIPEGYSVSREKKERFSLILESASTNQTSMYLCASRDTGGLAYEQYFGPGTRLTVT.

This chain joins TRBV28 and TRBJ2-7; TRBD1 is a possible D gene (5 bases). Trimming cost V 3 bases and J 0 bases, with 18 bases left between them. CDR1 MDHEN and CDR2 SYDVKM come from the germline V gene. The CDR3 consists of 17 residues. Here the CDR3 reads CASSFSLGQSSSYEQYF. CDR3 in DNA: TGTGCCAGCAGTTTTTCGCTGGGGCAGAGCAGCTCCTACGAGCAGTACTTC.

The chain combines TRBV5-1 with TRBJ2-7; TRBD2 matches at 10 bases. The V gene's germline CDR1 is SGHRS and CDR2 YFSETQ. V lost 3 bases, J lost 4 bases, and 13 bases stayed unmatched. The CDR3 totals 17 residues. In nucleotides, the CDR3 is TGCGCCAGCAGCTCGCCCTGGACTAGCGGAGCCCTTTACGAGCAGTACTTC. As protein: CASSSPWTSGALYEQYF.

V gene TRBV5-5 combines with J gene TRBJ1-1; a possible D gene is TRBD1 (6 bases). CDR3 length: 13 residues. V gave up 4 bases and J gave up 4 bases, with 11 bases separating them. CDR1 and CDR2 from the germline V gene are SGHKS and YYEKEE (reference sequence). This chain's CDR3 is CASSRDTRTEAFF. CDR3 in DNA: TGTGCCAGCAGCCGGGACACGCGCACTGAAGCTTTCTTT.

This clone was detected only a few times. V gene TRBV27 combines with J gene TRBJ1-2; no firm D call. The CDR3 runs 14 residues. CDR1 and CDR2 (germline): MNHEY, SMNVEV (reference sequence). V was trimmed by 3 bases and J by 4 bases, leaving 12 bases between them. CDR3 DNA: TGTGCCAGCAGTTTGGCTCTTACCTCCTATGGCTACACCTTC. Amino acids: CASSLALTSYGYTF.

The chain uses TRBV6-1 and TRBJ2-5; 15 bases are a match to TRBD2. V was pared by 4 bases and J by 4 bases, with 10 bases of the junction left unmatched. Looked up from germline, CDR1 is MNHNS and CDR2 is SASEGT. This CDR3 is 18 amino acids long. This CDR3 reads CASSVTVRGLAGGETQYF. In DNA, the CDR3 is TGTGCCAGCAGTGTCACGGTCAGGGGACTAGCGGGAGGAGAGACCCAGTACTTC.

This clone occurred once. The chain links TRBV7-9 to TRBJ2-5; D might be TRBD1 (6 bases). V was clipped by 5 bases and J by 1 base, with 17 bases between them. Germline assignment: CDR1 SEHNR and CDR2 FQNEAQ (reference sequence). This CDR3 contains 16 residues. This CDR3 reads CASSLGTLVFQETQYF. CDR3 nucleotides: TGTGCCAGCAGCCTCGGGACACTCGTTTTCCAAGAGACCCAGTACTTC.

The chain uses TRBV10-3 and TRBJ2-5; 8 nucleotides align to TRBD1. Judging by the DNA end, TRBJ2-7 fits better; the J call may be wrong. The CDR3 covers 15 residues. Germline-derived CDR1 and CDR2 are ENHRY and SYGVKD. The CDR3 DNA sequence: TGTGCCATCAGTGAATCGGGACAGGTAATCTACGAGCAGTACTTC. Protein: CAISESGQVIYEQYF.